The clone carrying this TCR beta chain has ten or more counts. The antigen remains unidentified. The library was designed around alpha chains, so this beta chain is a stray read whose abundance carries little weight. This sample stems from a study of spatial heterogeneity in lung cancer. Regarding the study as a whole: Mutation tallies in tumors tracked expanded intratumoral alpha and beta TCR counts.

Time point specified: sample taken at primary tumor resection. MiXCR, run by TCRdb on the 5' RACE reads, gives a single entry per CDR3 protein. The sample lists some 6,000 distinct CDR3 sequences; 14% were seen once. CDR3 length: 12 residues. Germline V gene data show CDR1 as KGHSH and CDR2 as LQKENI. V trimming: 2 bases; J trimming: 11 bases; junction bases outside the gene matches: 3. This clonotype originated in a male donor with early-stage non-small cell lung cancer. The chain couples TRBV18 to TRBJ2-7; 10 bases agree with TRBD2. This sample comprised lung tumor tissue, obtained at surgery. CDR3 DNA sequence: TGTGCCAGCTCACCAGGGACTAGCGACGAGTACTTC. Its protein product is CASSPGTSDEYF.